This T cell receptor beta chain was sequenced in a study of blood T cell repertoires in COVID-19. Turning to the study itself: Acute-phase and convalescent COVID-19 samples originated in the United States, Italy and Spain. In each case, the material was cDNA or gDNA derived from T cells, B-cell-depleted T cells, or PBMCs.

Authors' processing steps: Researchers report that nucleated cell counts were estimated from reference gene primer amplification. This table comes from immunoSEQ multiplex PCR, and its TCRdb copy is limited to in-frame clones, with some not included. D and trimming come from the DNA, and the V and J calls and clone size come from that table. The sample has about 480,000 clones; 88% are singletons. The length of the CDR3 is 14 residues. Germline CDR1 and CDR2: LGHNA and YNFKEQ. With 1 base removed from V and 2 bases from J, the gap between germline ends came to 8 bases. This sequence originates from a woman aged 35 to 49 who had recovered from COVID-19. The sequenced sample consisted of PBMCs or T cells enriched from blood (not recorded which). The chain employs TRBV4-2 and TRBJ1-1; unclear D gene. The chain's CDR3 is CASSQVSGNTEAFF. The CDR3 nucleotides read TGTGCCAGCAGCCAAGTTTCAGGCAACACTGAAGCTTTCTTT.